This TCR beta chain was documented in a study of cytomegalovirus exposure and HLA in healthy donors. This clone showed up just a few times. 60 Vbeta and 13 Jbeta primers were used in PCR. Measured with immunoSEQ multiplex PCR; TCRdb has only the in-frame clones, and not every one. The sample carries over 150,000 clones, 68% recorded once. The V gene's germline CDR1 is MNHEY and CDR2 SVGAGI. The CDR3 has 14 amino acids. V was trimmed by 0 bases and J by 4 bases, leaving 9 bases between them. Sequencing input: PBMCs. The V call is TRBV6-5, the J call TRBJ1-1; no clear D. The source of this sequence is a woman aged 40-49 years in good health and CMV-seropositive. The chain's CDR3 is CASSYSYSSTEAFF. The DNA for the CDR3 is TGTGCCAGCAGTTACTCGTACTCCTCCACTGAAGCTTTCTTT.